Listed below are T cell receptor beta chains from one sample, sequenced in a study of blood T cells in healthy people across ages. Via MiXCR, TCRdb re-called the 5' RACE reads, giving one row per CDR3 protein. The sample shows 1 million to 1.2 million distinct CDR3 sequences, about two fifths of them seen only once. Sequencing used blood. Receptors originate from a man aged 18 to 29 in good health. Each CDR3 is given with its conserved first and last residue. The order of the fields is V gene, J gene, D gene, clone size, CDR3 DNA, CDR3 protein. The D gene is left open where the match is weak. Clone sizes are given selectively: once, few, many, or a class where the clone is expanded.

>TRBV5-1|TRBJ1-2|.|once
TGCGCCAGCAGCTCGGACAGAACCAAAGGCTACACCTTC
CASSSDRTKGYTF
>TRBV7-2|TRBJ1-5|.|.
TGTGCCAGCAGCTTAGGGGGGACACATAGCAATCAGCCCCAGCATTTT
CASSLGGTHSNQPQHF
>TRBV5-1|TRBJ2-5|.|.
TGCGCCAGCAGCGTGGATGGAATCGAAGAGACCCAGTACTTC
CASSVDGIEETQYF
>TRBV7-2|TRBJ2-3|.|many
TGTGCCAGCAGCCTAGAGCCAGGGACAGATACGCAGTATTTT
CASSLEPGTDTQYF
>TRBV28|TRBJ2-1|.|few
TGTGCCAGCAGTTTATCCCCTAGACTAGGTTCTGAGCAGTTCTTC
CASSLSPRLGSEQFF
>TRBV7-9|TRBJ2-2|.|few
TGTGCCAGCAGCTTAAGGCGGGTCACCGGGGAGCTGTTTTTT
CASSLRRVTGELFF
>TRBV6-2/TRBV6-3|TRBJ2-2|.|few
TGTGCCAGCAGTGACCGGTCGAACACCGGGGAGCTGTTTTTT
CASSDRSNTGELFF
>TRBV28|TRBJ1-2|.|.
TGTGCCAGCAGTGCCAACACCGCCTATGGCTACACCTTC
CASSANTAYGYTF
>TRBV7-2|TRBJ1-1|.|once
TGTGCCAGCAGCTCCCAATCAGGGTCCTTTTCTGGGGAGGCTTTCTTT
CASSSQSGSFSGEAFF
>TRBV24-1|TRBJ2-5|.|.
TGTGCCACCAGTGAGGCCGGAAAAGAGACCCAGTACTTC
CATSEAGKETQYF